One and the same sample provided the 3 T cell receptor beta chains below, sequenced in a study of CD8 T cells in ankylosing spondylitis. A single record per CDR3 protein comes from TCRdb applying MiXCR to the 5' RACE reads. The sample contains some 340,000 distinct CDR3 sequences, under 15% of which appear only once. Sequenced material: blood, either unsorted or a sorted T cell fraction (not recorded which). Receptors originate from a male donor with ankylosing spondylitis or in good health (not recorded which).

This clonotype was observed a few times. The rearrangement uses TRBV20-1 and TRBJ2-2, with 8 bases lining up with TRBD2. The trim removed 3 bases at V and 4 bases at J, leaving 7 bases unmatched. The CDR3 has 15 residues. CDR1 DFQATT and CDR2 SNEGSKA come from the germline V gene (reference sequence). The CDR3 reads CSASPGLGITGELFF. As DNA, the CDR3 is TGCAGTGCTAGTCCGGGACTAGGCATCACCGGGGAGCTGTTTTTT.

V gene TRBV20-1 combines with J gene TRBJ2-5, with a possible D match to TRBD2 (5 bases). The CDR3 loop spans 13 amino acids. V was clipped by 2 bases and J by 2 bases, with 9 bases between them. In germline, CDR1 is DFQATT, CDR2 SNEGSKA (reference sequence). CDR3 in amino acids: CSARPGSQETQYF. In nucleotides, the CDR3 is TGCAGTGCTAGACCGGGATCTCAAGAGACCCAGTACTTC.

The chain uses TRBV3-1 and TRBJ2-1, with D unresolved. The germline V and J ends were trimmed by 3 bases and 2 bases, with 17 bases remaining between them. Germline CDR1 is LGHDT and CDR2 is YNNKEL (reference sequence). The CDR3 runs 17 residues. The CDR3 region is CASSHRWAWKAYNEQFF. As DNA, the CDR3 is TGTGCCAGCAGCCATAGGTGGGCATGGAAAGCCTACAATGAGCAGTTCTTC.